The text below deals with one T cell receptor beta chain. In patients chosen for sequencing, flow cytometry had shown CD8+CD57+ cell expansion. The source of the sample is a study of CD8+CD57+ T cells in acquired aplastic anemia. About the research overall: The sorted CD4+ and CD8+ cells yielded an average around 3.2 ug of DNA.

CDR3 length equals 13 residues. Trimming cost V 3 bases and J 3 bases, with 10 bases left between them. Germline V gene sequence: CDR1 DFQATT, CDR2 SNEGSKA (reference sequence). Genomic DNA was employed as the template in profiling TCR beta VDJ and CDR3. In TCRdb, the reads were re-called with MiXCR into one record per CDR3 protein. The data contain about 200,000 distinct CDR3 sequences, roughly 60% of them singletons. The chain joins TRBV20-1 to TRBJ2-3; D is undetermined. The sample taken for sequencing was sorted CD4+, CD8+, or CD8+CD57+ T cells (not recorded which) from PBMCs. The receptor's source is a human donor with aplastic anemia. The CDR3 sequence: CSASQQETDTQYF. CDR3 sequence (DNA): TGCAGTGCTAGTCAGCAGGAAACAGATACGCAGTATTTT.